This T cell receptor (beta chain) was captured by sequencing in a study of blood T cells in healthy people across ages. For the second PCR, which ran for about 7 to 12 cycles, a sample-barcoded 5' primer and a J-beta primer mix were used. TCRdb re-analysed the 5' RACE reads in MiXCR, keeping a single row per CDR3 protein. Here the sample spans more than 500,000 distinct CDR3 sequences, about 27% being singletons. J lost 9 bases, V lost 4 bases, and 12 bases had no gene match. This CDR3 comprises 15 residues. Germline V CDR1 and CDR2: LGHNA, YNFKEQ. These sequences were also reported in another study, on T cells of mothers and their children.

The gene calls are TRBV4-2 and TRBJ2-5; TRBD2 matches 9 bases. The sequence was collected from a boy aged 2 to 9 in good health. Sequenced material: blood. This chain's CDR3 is CASSRTTSGYGAQYF. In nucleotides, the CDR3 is TGTGCCAGCAGCCGCACGACTAGCGGTTATGGGGCCCAGTACTTC.